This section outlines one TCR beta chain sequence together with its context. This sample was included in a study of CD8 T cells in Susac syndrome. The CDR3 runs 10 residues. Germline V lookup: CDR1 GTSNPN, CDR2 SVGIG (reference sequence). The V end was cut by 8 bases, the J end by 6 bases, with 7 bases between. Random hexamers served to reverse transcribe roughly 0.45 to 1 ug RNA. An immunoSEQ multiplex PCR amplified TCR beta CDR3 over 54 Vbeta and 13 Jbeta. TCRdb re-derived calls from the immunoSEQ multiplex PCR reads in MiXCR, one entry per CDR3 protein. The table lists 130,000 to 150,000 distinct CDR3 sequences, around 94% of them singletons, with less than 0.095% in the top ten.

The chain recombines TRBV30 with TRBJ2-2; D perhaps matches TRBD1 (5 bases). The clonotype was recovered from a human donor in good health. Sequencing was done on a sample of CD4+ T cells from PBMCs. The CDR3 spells CAGQAGELFF. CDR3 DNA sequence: TGTGCCGGACAAGCCGGGGAGCTGTTTTTT. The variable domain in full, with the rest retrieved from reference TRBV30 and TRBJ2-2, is SQTIHQWPATLVQPVGSPLSLECTVEGTSNPNLYWYRQAAGRGLQLLFYSVGIGQISSEVPQNLSASRPQDRQFILSSKKLLLSDSGFYLCAGQAGELFFGEGSRLTVL.